This T cell receptor beta chain was captured by sequencing in a study of blood T cell repertoires in COVID-19. After removal of 4 bases from V and 4 bases from J, the junction contained 12 bases not matched to a gene. The CDR3 runs to 15 residues. The germline gives CDR1 GTSNPN, CDR2 SVGIG (reference sequence). Clones were sequenced by immunoSEQ multiplex PCR, and TCRdb holds only the in-frame ones, with some missing. The sample includes some 22,000 clones, about 90% seen only once; the top ten take about 20%. This TCR was sampled from a man aged 65-85 years in a cohort sampled during active COVID-19. J is TRBJ2-7 and V is TRBV30; 8 nucleotides match TRBD2. Sequencing was performed on peripheral blood. In DNA form, the CDR3 reads TGTGCCTGGATTTCTCTGACTAGCGAAACGTACGAGCAGTACTTC. It is translated as CAWISLTSETYEQYF. The whole variable domain, remainder taken from reference TRBV30 and TRBJ2-7, is SQTIHQWPATLVQPVGSPLSLECTVEGTSNPNLYWYRQAAGRGLQLLFYSVGIGQISSEVPQNLSASRPQDRQFILSSKKLLLSDSGFYLCAWISLTSETYEQYFGPGTRLTVT.